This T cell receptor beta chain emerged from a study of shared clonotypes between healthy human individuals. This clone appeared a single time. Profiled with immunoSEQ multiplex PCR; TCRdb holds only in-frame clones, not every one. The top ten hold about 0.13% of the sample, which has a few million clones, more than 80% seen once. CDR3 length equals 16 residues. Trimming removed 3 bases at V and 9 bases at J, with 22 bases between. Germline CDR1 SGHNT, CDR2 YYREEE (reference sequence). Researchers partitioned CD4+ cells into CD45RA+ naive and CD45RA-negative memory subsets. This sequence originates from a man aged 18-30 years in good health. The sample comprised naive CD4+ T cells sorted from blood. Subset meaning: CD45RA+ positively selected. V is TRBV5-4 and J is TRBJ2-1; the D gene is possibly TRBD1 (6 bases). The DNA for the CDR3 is TGTGCCAGCAGCTCCGTAGGGGGTCAACCATCGAGTGAGCAGTTCTTC. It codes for CASSSVGGQPSSEQFF.